The clone carrying this TCR beta chain was detected ten times or more. CDR1 is DFQATT and CDR2 is SNEGSKA in the germline V gene (reference sequence). Losses at the gene ends were 6 bases for V and 0 bases for J; bases not matched to a gene: 13. The CDR3 length is 17 residues. This record comes from a study of response to subunit inactivated influenza vaccine. A single record per CDR3 protein comes from TCRdb applying MiXCR to the RT-PCR reads. Among about 480,000 distinct CDR3 sequences listed, roughly 9.8% were seen once. The specimen comprised PBMCs from blood, sampled 35 to 45 days after vaccination. This chain joins TRBV20-1 and TRBJ2-3; TRBD2 agrees at 9 bases. The TCR was taken from a man aged 45-60 years who received an inactivated influenza vaccine. The CDR3 DNA follows: TGCAGTGCCGAGGCTGGGGCTAGCGGGACTAGCACAGATACGCAGTATTTT. Protein: CSAEAGASGTSTDTQYF.